The T cell receptor beta chain under discussion was sequenced for a study of beta chain features in type 1 diabetes. Broader study findings: Across all four CD4+ subsets, people with type 1 diabetes showed modestly shorter TCRB CDR3s.

The isolated RNA, all of it, was reverse transcribed, so expressed TCRB transcripts were what got sequenced. Data came from immunoSEQ multiplex PCR; TCRdb stores just in-frame clones and leaves some out. The sample lists tens of thousands of clones; roughly 53% were seen once. Of note for this clone: Its antigen remains unidentified.

Germline values: CDR1 MNHEY, CDR2 SMNVEV (reference sequence). This CDR3 is built from 16 residues. The material sequenced was stem cell memory CD4+ T cells from blood. This clonotype originated in a man aged 30-40 years with type 1 diabetes. The genes are TRBV27 and TRBJ2-5, with 14 bases matching TRBD2. The J call may be wrong; the DNA end is better matched by TRBJ2-7. CDR3 sequence (DNA): TGTGCCAGCAGTACCGGGACTAGCGGGAGTGGGTACGAGCAGTACTTC. Amino acids: CASSTGTSGSGYEQYF.